These 12 T cell receptor beta chains were sequenced from one sample in a study of CD8 T cells in ankylosing spondylitis. MiXCR was run by TCRdb on the 5' RACE reads, yielding one entry per CDR3 protein. The sample carries about 160,000 distinct CDR3 sequences, around 45% recorded once. Sequencing was done on a sample of synovial fluid, either unsorted or a sorted T cell fraction (not recorded which). These receptors were obtained from a male donor with ankylosing spondylitis.

The rearrangement uses TRBV18 and TRBJ1-5, with D uncertain. This CDR3 has 17 residues. CDR1 is KGHSH and CDR2 is LQKENI in the germline V gene. Trimming removed 0 bases from V and 7 bases from J, with 19 bases in between. This chain's CDR3 is CASSPPLEPRSRQPQHF. In DNA, the CDR3 is TGTGCCAGCTCACCACCGCTAGAACCCCGCTCCAGGCAGCCCCAGCATTTT. Together with reference TRBV18 and TRBJ1-5, the CDR3 gives the full variable domain: NAGVMQNPRHLVRRRGQEARLRCSPMKGHSHVYWYRQLPEEGLKFMVYLQKENIIDESGMPKERFSAEFPKEGPSILRIQQVVRGDSAAYFCASSPPLEPRSRQPQHFGDGTRLSIL.

There are a few counts of this clonotype. CDR3 in amino acids: CASSLGTSGSDEQFF. As DNA, the CDR3 is TGTGCCAGCAGTTTAGGGACTAGCGGGAGCGATGAGCAGTTCTTC. The genes are TRBV27 and TRBJ2-1, with TRBD2 matching over 14 bases. This CDR3 contains 15 residues. Germline CDR1 MNHEY, CDR2 SMNVEV (reference sequence). V lost 2 bases, J lost 8 bases, and 2 bases stayed unmatched.

This chain links TRBV29-1 with TRBJ2-1, with 10 bases that match TRBD2. The CDR3 consists of 19 residues. Losses at the gene ends were 8 bases for V and 1 base for J; bases not matched to a gene: 20. Germline CDR1 SQVTM, CDR2 ANQGSEA. The CDR3 reads CSSTRGSPSGRGSYNEQFF. The CDR3 DNA follows: TGCAGCTCAACTCGGGGTAGCCCTAGCGGGAGAGGGTCCTACAATGAGCAGTTCTTC.

This rearrangement joins TRBV4-2 to TRBJ2-5; 11 positions match TRBD1. CDR1 is LGHNA and CDR2 is YNFKEQ in the germline V gene. This CDR3 region has 16 residues. V dropped 1 base and J dropped 4; count of bases not matched to a gene: 5. In DNA form, the CDR3 reads TGTGCCAGCAGCCAAGTTAGGGGACAGGGGGGAGAGACCCAGTACTTC. It specifies CASSQVRGQGGETQYF.

Only one count was recorded for this clonotype. The CDR3 DNA follows: TGTGCCATCAGTGACCCGGACAGGGGCTCCTACAATGAGCAGTTCTTC. Its translation: CAISDPDRGSYNEQFF. The gene calls are TRBV10-3 and TRBJ2-1; TRBD1 matches at 9 bases. Germline trimming cut 3 bases from V and 0 bases from J; bases unmatched to any gene: 3. CDR3 length equals 16 residues. Germline loops: CDR1 ENHRY, CDR2 SYGVKD.

This clonotype has more than one count but fewer than ten. The rearrangement joins TRBV4-1 to TRBJ2-6; a weak D match, TRBD2 (5 bases). The CDR3 is 16 amino acids. The germline V and J ends were trimmed by 1 base and 0 bases, with 7 bases remaining between them. The V gene's germline CDR1 is MGHRA and CDR2 YSYEKL. CDR3 sequence: CASSQVAPSGANVLTF. In DNA form, the CDR3 reads TGCGCCAGCAGCCAAGTAGCGCCCTCTGGGGCCAACGTCCTGACTTTC.

This clonotype has a handful of counts. This chain joins TRBV27 and TRBJ2-1; possible D gene TRBD2, 5 bases. Trimming removed 7 bases at V and 2 bases at J, with 15 bases between. The germline V gene encodes CDR1 MNHEY and CDR2 SMNVEV (reference sequence). The CDR3 loop spans 15 amino acids. The CDR3 region is CASTWFEGTYNEQFF. CDR3 DNA: TGTGCCAGCACTTGGTTTGAGGGAACCTACAATGAGCAGTTCTTC.

The chain couples TRBV15 to TRBJ1-1, with D hard to call. CDR1 LNHNV and CDR2 YYDKDF come from the germline V gene (reference sequence). The V gene lost 0 bases and the J gene lost 6 bases, with 8 bases spanning the gap. The CDR3 length is 13 residues. The DNA for the CDR3 is TGTGCCACCAGCAGAGATCTCGCGTCTGAAGCTTTCTTT. This codes for CATSRDLASEAFF. The complete variable domain, with remaining parts taken from reference TRBV15 and TRBJ1-1, reads DAMVIQNPRYQVTQFGKPVTLSCSQTLNHNVMYWYQQKSSQAPKLLFHYYDKDFNNEADTPDNFQSRRPNTSFCFLDIRSPGLGDTAMYLCATSRDLASEAFFGQGTRLTVV.

This clonotype turned up a few times. The chain recombines TRBV7-9 with TRBJ2-3; 11 nucleotides align to TRBD2. From germline, CDR1 is SEHNR and CDR2 FQNEAQ (reference sequence). The CDR3 totals 16 residues. The trim removed 5 bases at V and 1 base at J, leaving 5 bases unmatched. The CDR3 DNA follows: TGTGCCAGCAGCCTACTACTAGCGGGGGGCACAGATACGCAGTATTTT. As protein: CASSLLLAGGTDTQYF.

This chain joins TRBV28 and TRBJ1-5; no clear D gene. The germline CDR1 and CDR2 sequences are MDHEN and SYDVKM. The CDR3 is made up of 16 amino acids. V dropped 3 bases and J dropped 3 bases, with 15 bases sitting between them. CDR3 loop: CASSFVPGNLNQPQHF. CDR3 sequence (DNA): TGTGCCAGCAGTTTCGTCCCGGGGAACCTCAATCAGCCCCAGCATTTT. The complete variable domain, with remaining parts taken from reference TRBV28 and TRBJ1-5, reads DVKVTQSSRYLVKRTGEKVFLECVQDMDHENMFWYRQDPGLGLRLIYFSYDVKMKEKGDIPEGYSVSREKKERFSLILESASTNQTSMYLCASSFVPGNLNQPQHFGDGTRLSIL.

V usage is TRBV24-1 and J usage is TRBJ2-1, with 9 bases that match TRBD1. CDR3 length equals 13 residues. From germline, CDR1 is KGHDR and CDR2 SFDVKD. V lost 7 bases, J lost 4 bases, and 1 base stayed unmatched. CDR3 sequence reads: CATRGTGYNEQFF. The CDR3 nucleotides read TGTGCCACCAGGGGGACAGGGTACAATGAGCAGTTCTTC.

The chain is built from TRBV27 and TRBJ2-1; no reliable D call. CDR1 and CDR2 (germline): MNHEY, SMNVEV (reference sequence). Trimming stripped 2 bases from V and 0 bases from J, with 11 bases between. CDR3 length equals 16 residues. The CDR3 DNA reads TGTGCCAGCAGTTTAGCCCCCGCGGTCTCCTACAATGAGCAGTTCTTC. Residues: CASSLAPAVSYNEQFF.